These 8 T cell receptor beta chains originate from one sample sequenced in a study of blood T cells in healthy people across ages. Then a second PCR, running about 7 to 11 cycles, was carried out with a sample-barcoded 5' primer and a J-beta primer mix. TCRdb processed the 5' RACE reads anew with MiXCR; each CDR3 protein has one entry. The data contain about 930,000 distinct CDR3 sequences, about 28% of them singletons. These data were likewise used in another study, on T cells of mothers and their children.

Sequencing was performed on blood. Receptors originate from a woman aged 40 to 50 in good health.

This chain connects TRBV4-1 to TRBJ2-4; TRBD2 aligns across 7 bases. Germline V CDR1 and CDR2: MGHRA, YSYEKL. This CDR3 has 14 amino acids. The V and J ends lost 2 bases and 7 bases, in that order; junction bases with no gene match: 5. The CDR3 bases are TGCGCCAGCAGCCAACGGGGGGTAGGGAACATTCAGTACTTC. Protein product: CASSQRGVGNIQYF.

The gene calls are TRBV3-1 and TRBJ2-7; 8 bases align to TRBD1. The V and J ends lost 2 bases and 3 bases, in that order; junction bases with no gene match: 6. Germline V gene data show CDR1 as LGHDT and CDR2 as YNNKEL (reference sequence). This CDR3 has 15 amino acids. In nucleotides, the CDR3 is TGTGCCAGCAGCCAAACCAGGGGGCATCTCTACGAGCAGTACTTC. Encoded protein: CASSQTRGHLYEQYF.

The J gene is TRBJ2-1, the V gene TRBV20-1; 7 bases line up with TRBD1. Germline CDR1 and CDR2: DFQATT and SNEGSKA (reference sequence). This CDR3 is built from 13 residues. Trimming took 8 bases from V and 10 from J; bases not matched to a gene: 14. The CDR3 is CSTNRPGQEEQFF. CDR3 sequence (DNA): TGCAGTACTAACCGCCCCGGACAGGAGGAGCAGTTCTTC.

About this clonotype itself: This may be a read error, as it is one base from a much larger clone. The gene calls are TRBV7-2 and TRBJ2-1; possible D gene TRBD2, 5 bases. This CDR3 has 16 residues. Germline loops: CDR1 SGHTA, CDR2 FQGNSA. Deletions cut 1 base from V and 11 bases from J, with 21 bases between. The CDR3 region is CASSLEGVQFGNKQFF. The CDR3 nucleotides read TGTGCCAGCAGCTTAGAGGGAGTTCAGTTTGGTAATAAGCAGTTCTTC.

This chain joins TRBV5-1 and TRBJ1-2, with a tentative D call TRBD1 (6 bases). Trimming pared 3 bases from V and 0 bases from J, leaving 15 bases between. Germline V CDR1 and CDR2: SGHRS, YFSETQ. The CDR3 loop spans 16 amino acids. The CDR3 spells CASSWKGDIANYGYTF. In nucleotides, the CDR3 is TGCGCCAGCAGCTGGAAGGGGGATATAGCTAACTATGGCTACACCTTC.

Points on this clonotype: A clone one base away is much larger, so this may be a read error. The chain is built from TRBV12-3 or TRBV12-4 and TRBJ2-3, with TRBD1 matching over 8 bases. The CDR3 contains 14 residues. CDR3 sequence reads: CASSWTGRTDAQYF. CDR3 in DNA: TGTGCCAGCAGCTGGACAGGGAGGACAGATGCGCAGTATTTT.

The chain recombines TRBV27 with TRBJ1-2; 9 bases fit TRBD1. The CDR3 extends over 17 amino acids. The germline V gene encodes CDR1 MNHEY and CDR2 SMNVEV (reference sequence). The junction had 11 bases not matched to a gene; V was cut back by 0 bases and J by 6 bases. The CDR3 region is CASSLSTKQGARDGYTF. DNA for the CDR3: TGTGCCAGCAGTTTATCAACTAAACAGGGGGCGCGGGATGGCTACACCTTC.

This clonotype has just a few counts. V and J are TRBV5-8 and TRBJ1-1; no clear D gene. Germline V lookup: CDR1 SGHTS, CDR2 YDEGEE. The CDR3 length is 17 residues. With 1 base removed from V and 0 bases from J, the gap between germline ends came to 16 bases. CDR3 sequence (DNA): TGTGCCAGCAGCTTGTACACCGTCGAACGAGTGAACACTGAAGCTTTCTTT. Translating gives CASSLYTVERVNTEAFF.